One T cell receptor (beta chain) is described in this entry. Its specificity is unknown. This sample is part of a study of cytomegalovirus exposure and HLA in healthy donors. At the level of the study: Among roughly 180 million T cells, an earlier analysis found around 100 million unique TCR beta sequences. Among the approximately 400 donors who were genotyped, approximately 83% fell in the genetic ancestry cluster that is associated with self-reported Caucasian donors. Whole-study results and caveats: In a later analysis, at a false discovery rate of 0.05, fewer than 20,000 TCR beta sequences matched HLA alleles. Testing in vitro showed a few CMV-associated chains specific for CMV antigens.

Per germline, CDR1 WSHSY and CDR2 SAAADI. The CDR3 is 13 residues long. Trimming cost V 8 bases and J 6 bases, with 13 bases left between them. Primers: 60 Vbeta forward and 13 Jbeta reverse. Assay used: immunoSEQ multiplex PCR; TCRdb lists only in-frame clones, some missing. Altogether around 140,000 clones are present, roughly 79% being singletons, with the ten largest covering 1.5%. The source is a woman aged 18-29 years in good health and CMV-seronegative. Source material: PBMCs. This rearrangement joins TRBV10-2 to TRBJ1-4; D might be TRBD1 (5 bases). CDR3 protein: CASSAGRDEKLFF. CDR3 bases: TGCGCCAGCTCCGCGGGGCGAGATGAAAAACTGTTTTTT.